The TCR beta chain under discussion was sequenced for a study of blood T cell repertoires in COVID-19. About the study: The United States, Italy and Spain supplied acute and convalescent COVID-19 samples. T cells, B-cell-depleted T cells, or PBMCs provided the cDNA or gDNA that served as material.

CDR1 is MGHDK and CDR2 is SYGVNS in the germline V gene. Trimming took 10 bases from V and 7 from J, leaving 22 bases between them. The CDR3 is 14 residues long. Seattle's enrolled individuals joined amid active infection and were then monitored longitudinally. Source study methods: It was from reference gene primer amplification that nucleated cell counts were estimated. Using immunoSEQ multiplex PCR, the repertoire was profiled, and TCRdb retains in-frame clones only, with some absent. V and J calls and clone size are as listed in that table; D and trimming were resolved from the DNA. The profile shows around 430,000 clones, approximately 88% of them singletons.

The chain has TRBV25-1 and TRBJ1-2; D unclear. This TCR was sampled from a woman aged 50 to 60 with COVID-19, enrolled during active disease. Specimen: peripheral blood. The CDR3 loop reads CATARAGKGFGYTF. The CDR3 DNA reads as TGTGCCACCGCGCGGGCAGGCAAGGGCTTTGGCTACACCTTC.